This TCR beta chain was recovered during a study of cytomegalovirus exposure and HLA in healthy donors. Overall study context: From donors who were HLA-typed, an early data release held approximately 80 million unique TCRs. Study-wide results and limits: Some TCR beta chains (roughly 160 of them) were listed as cytomegalovirus-associated. An analysis done earlier found most TCR beta V segments productive about 87% or about 30% of the time.

In regard to this clone: Its specificity is not known.

The PCR ran on 60 Vbeta and 13 Jbeta primers. Profiled with immunoSEQ multiplex PCR; TCRdb holds only in-frame clones, not every one. Among around 130,000 clones, around 77% were seen once, and the ten largest hold 0.95% to 1.5%. The material sequenced was PBMCs. The clonotype was recovered from a man aged 45 to 65 in good health and CMV-seronegative.

The CDR3 DNA is TGTGCCATCGGGGAACCCCAGGGACAATCCTACGAGCAGTACTTC. Translating gives CAIGEPQGQSYEQYF. The V call is TRBV10-3, the J call TRBJ2-7, with a possible D match to TRBD1 (6 bases). From germline, CDR1 is ENHRY and CDR2 SYGVKD. The CDR3 sequence is 15 residues long. V lost 8 bases and J lost 1, with 18 bases in between.